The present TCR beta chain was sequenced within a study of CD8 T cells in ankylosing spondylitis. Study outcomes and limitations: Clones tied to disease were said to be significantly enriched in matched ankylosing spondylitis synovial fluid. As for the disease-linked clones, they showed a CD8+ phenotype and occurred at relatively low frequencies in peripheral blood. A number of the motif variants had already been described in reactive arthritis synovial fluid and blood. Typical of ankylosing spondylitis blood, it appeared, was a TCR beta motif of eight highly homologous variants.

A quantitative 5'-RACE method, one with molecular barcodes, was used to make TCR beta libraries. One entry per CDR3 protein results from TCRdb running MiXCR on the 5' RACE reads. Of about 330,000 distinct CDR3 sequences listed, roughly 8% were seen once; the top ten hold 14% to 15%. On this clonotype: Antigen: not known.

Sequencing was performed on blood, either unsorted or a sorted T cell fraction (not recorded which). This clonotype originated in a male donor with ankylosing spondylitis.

The CDR3 nucleotides are TGCGCCAGCAGCTTGGCCTTAGGCGCTCTGGGCGAGCAGTACTTC. This gives the protein CASSLALGALGEQYF. V gene TRBV5-1 combines with J gene TRBJ2-7; D gene uncertain. The CDR3 loop spans 15 amino acids. V was pared by 0 bases and J by 6 bases, with 16 bases between. Germline CDR1 SGHRS, CDR2 YFSETQ. The variable domain in full, with the rest retrieved from reference TRBV5-1 and TRBJ2-7, is KAGVTQTPRYLIKTRGQQVTLSCSPISGHRSVSWYQQTPGQGLQFLFEYFSETQRNKGNFPGRFSGRQFSNSRSEMNVSTLELGDSALYLCASSLALGALGEQYFGPGTRLTVT.